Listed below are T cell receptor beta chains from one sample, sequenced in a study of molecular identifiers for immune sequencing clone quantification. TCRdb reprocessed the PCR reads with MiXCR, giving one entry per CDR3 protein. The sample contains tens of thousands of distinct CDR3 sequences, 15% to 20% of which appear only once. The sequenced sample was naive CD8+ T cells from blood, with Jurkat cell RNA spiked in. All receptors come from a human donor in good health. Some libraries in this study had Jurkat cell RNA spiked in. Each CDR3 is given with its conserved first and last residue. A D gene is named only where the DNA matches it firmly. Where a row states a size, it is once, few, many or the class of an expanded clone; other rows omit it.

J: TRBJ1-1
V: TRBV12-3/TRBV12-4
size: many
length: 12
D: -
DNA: TGTGCCAGCAGTTTAAGCCTGGGGAGGGCTTTCTTT
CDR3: CASSLSLGRAFF

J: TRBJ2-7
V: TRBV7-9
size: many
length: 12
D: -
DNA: TGTGCCAGCAGCGTTGGGGACTACGAGCAGTACTTC
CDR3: CASSVGDYEQYF

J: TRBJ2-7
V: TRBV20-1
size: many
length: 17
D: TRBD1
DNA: TGCAGTGCACCGATACCCCTGACAGGGAAATCGGGGTACGAGCAGTACTTC
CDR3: CSAPIPLTGKSGYEQYF

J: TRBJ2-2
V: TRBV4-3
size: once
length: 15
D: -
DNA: TGCGCCAGCAGCCAGGGGAGATTAGGTGCCGGGGAGCTGGTTTTT
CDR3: CASSQGRLGAGELVF

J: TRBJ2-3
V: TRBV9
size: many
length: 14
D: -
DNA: TGTGCCAGCAGCGTCATTCGCGACGGAGATACGCAGTATTTT
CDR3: CASSVIRDGDTQYF

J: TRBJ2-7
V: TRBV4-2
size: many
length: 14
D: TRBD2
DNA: TGTGCCAGCAGCAGCGAGGTAGCGGGGTACGAGCAGTACTTC
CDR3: CASSSEVAGYEQYF

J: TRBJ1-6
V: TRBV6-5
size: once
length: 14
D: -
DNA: TGTGCCAGCAGTTACGACAGTCTTAATTCCCCCCTCCACTTT
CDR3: CASSYDSLNSPLHF

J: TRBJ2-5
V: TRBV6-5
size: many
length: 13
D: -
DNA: TGTGCCAGCAGGCAGGGTGTTCGGGAGACCCAGTACTTC
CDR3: CASRQGVRETQYF

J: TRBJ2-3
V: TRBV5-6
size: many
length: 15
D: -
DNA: TGTGCCAGCAGCTTGACGAGTGACCTCACAGATACGCAGTATTTT
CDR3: CASSLTSDLTDTQYF

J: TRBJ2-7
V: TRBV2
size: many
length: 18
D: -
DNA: TGTGCCAGCAGTGATCAATCATGGCGTCGTCCCGGCGACTACGAGCAGTACTTC
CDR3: CASSDQSWRRPGDYEQYF

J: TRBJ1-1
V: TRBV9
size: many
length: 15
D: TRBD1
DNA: TGTGCCAGCAGCGCCCGGACAGGGGCCGTCCCTGAAGCTTTCTTT
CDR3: CASSARTGAVPEAFF

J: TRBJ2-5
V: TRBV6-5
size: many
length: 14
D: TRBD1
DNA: TGTGCCAGCAGTTACTGGACAGGGTCTGAGACCCAGTACTTC
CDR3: CASSYWTGSETQYF

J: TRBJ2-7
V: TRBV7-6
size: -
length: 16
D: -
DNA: TGTGCCAGCAGCTTGTCCGACGCAGCCGCCGGCTACGAGCAGTACTTC
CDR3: CASSLSDAAAGYEQYF

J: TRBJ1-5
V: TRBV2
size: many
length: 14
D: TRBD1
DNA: TGTGCCAGCAGAATCCCAGGGGGAGTTCAGCCCCAGCATTTT
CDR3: CASRIPGGVQPQHF

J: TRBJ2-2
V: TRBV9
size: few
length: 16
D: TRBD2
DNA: TGTGCCAGCAGCGTACGCGGGAGAGGGTACACCGGGGAGCTGTTTTTT
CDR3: CASSVRGRGYTGELFF

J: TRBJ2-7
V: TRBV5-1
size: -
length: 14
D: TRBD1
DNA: TGCGCCAGTAGCTTGGGACAGGGGGAGTACGAGCAGTACTTC
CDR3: CASSLGQGEYEQYF

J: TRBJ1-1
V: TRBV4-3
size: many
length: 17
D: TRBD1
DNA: TGCGCCAGCAGCCAAGAAATTATGGGACAGGGAGACACTGAAGCTTTCTTT
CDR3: CASSQEIMGQGDTEAFF

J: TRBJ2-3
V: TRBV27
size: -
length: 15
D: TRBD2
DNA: TGTGCCAGCAGTTTATCTAGCGGGGGCACAGATACGCAGTATTTT
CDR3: CASSLSSGGTDTQYF

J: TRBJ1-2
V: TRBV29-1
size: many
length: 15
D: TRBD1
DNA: TGCAGCGCCGACCTTCCCGACAGGGCGGGCTATGGCTACACCTTC
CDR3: CSADLPDRAGYGYTF